A selection of T cell receptor beta chains follows, all from one sample in a study of tumor-infiltrating lymphocytes in oesophageal squamous cell carcinoma. Each CDR3 protein is one row after TCRdb ran MiXCR on the PCR reads. The table lists about 11,000 distinct CDR3 sequences, around half of them singletons. Sequencing was carried out using esophageal tumor tissue. These receptor sequences come from a male donor with esophageal squamous cell carcinoma. The CDR3 runs from the conserved cysteine through the conserved F or W. D genes are given only for firm matches. A clone size is listed for some rows: how often the clone was seen (once, few, many), or a class if it is expanded.

TRBJ2-1 . many TRBV11-1 13 CASVPSSYNEQFF TGTGCCAGCGTTCCGAGCTCCTACAATGAGCAGTTCTTC
TRBJ1-6 TRBD1 . TRBV9 14 CASSVGQGAATLHF TGTGCCAGCAGCGTAGGTCAGGGGGCCGCGACCCTCCACTTT
TRBJ2-6 TRBD1 . TRBV7-6 20 CASSLSAGRDRDSGANVLTF TGTGCCAGCAGCTTATCGGCCGGTCGGGACAGGGACTCTGGGGCCAACGTCCTGACTTTC
TRBJ2-1 . many TRBV18 14 CASSLPTLRNEQFF TGTGCCAGCTCACTACCGACGCTCCGGAATGAGCAGTTCTTC
TRBJ2-3 TRBD2 . TRBV7-9 17 CASSTPGSSGRRDTQYF TGTGCCAGCAGCACCCCAGGGTCTAGCGGGAGGAGGGATACGCAGTATTTT
TRBJ2-5 . . TRBV28 13 CASRDRDWETQYF TGTGCCAGCAGAGACCGGGATTGGGAGACCCAGTACTTC
TRBJ2-1 TRBD1 . TRBV6-2/TRBV6-3 12 CASSRQDREQFF TGTGCCAGCAGTCGACAGGACAGGGAGCAGTTCTTC
TRBJ2-5 TRBD2 many TRBV12-3/TRBV12-4 16 CASSATSEGNQETQYF TGTGCCAGCAGCGCGACTAGCGAGGGCAACCAAGAGACCCAGTACTTC
TRBJ1-2 . few TRBV28 11 CASRVGYGYTF TGTGCCAGCAGGGTTGGGTATGGCTACACCTTC
TRBJ1-2 TRBD1 once TRBV7-2 16 CASSLVQGAHNYGYTF TGTGCCAGCAGCTTAGTACAGGGGGCTCATAACTATGGCTACACCTTC
TRBJ2-1 . medium-sized TRBV12-3/TRBV12-4 15 CASSRGFWGYNEQFF TGTGCCAGCAGCCGCGGATTCTGGGGATACAATGAGCAGTTCTTC
TRBJ2-1 . few TRBV12-3/TRBV12-4 14 CASNIGRGDNEQFF TGTGCCAGCAATATAGGACGAGGGGACAATGAGCAGTTCTTC
TRBJ2-3 . . TRBV6-2/TRBV6-3 12 CASSNDLDTQYF TGTGCCAGCAGTAACGACCTAGATACGCAGTATTTT
TRBJ2-5 TRBD2 large TRBV7-2 15 CASSLGSGSSETQYF TGTGCCAGCAGCTTAGGCAGCGGGAGTTCGGAGACCCAGTACTTC
TRBJ2-5 TRBD1 . TRBV28 14 CASSSATGGETQYF TGTGCCAGCAGCTCGGCAACAGGGGGAGAGACCCAGTACTTC
TRBJ2-1 . . TRBV7-9 12 CASREEERGQFF TGTGCCAGCAGGGAGGAGGAAAGGGGACAGTTCTTC
TRBJ2-3 TRBD1 . TRBV7-6 15 CASSYGQGNNSPLHF TGTGCCAGCAGCTACGGACAGGGCAATAATTCACCCCTCCACTTC
TRBJ2-3 . . TRBV4-1 15 CASSQDFRITDTQYF TGTGCCAGCAGCCAAGATTTTCGGATCACAGATACGCAGTATTTT
TRBJ1-2 . few TRBV5-3 12 CASSWDNYGYTF TGTGCCAGCAGCTGGGACAACTATGGCTACACCTTC
TRBJ2-3 . once TRBV6-6 13 CASSYSDTETQYF TGTGCCAGCAGTTACTCGGATACAGAAACGCAGTATTTT
TRBJ2-5 . medium-sized TRBV6-6 15 CASSYGAGSGETQYF TGTGCCAGCAGTTACGGCGCGGGATCCGGGGAGACCCAGTACTTC
TRBJ2-3 . . TRBV27 12 CASSGDMDTQYF TGTGCCAGCTCAGGGGATATGGATACGCAGTATTTT
TRBJ2-1 . . TRBV7-6 11 CASSLVDEQFF TGTGCCAGCAGCTTAGTGGACGAGCAGTTCTTC
TRBJ2-1 TRBD1 . TRBV2 13 CASRSGTGEGQFF TGTGCCAGCAGATCCGGGACAGGGGAGGGGCAGTTCTTC
TRBJ2-4 TRBD2 . TRBV6-5 17 CASTVRSSGRSQNIQYF TGTGCCAGCACCGTTCGGTCTAGCGGGAGGAGCCAAAACATTCAGTACTTC
TRBJ2-3 . many TRBV7-3 15 CASSPSYLGTDTQYF TGTGCCAGCAGCCCGTCCTACCTAGGCACAGATACGCAGTATTTT
TRBJ2-1 TRBD2 . TRBV7-2 17 CASSPRPGLADYNEQFF TGTGCCAGCAGCCCCCGCCCAGGACTAGCGGACTACAATGAGCAGTTCTTC
TRBJ2-5 . few TRBV7-6 16 CASSPRDLRAQETQYF TGTGCCAGCAGCCCTCGGGACCTCCGGGCACAAGAGACCCAGTACTTC
TRBJ2-7 . . TRBV20-1 12 CSASPTGYEQYF TGCAGTGCTAGTCCCACAGGCTACGAGCAGTACTTC
TRBJ1-1 . . TRBV6-5 17 CASSEQAINGLGTEAFF TGTGCCAGCAGTGAACAGGCAATCAACGGCCTGGGCACTGAAGCTTTCTTT
TRBJ2-5 TRBD2 . TRBV30 16 CAWSAGLAGPYNEQYF TGTGCCTGGAGTGCCGGACTAGCGGGACCTTACAATGAGCAGTACTTC
TRBJ2-5 . . TRBV18 15 CASSPPSYGSETQYF TGTGCCAGCTCACCACCGTCCTACGGGAGTGAGACCCAGTACTTC